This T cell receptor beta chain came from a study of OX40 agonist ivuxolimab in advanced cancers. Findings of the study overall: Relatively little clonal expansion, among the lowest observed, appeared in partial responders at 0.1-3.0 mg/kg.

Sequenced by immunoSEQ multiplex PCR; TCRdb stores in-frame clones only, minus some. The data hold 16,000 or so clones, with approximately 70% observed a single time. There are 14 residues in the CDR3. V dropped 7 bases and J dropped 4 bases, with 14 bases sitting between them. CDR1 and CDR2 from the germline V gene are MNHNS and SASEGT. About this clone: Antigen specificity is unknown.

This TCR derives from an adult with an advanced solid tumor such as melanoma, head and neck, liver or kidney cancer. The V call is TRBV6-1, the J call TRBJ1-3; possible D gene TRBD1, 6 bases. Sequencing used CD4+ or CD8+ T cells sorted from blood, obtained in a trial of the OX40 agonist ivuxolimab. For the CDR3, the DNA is TGTGCCAGCATCGGAAGGACAGTAGGAAACACCATATATTTT. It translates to CASIGRTVGNTIYF.